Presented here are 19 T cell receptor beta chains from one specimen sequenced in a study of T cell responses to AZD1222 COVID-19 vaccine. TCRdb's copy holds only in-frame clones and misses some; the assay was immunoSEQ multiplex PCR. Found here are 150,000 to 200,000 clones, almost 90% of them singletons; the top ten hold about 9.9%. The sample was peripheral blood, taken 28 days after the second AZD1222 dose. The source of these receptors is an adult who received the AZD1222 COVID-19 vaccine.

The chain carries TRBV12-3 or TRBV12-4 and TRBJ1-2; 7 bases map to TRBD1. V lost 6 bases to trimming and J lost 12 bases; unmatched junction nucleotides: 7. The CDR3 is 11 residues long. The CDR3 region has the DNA TGTGCCAGCAGCCCTTTGACAGGGCACACCTTC. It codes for CASSPLTGHTF.

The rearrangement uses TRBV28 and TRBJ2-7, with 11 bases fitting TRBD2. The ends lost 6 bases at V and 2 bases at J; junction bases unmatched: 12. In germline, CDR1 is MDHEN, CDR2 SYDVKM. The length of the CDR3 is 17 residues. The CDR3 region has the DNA TGTGCCAGCAGGGGCTCTTCGACTAGCGGGGCCGCCTACGAGCAGTACTTC. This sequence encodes CASRGSSTSGAAYEQYF.

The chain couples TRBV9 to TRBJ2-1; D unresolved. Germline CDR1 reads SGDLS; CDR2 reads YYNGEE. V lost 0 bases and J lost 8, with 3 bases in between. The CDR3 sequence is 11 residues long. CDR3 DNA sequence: TGTGCCAGCAGCGTAGGATATGAGCAGTTCTTC. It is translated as CASSVGYEQFF.

CDR3 DNA sequence: TGTGCCAGCAGCTTAGCCGAGGGGTATGGCTACACCTTC. It translates to CASSLAEGYGYTF. The genes are TRBV11-3 and TRBJ1-2; a weak D match, TRBD1 (5 bases). The germline V gene has CDR1 SGHNT and CDR2 YENEEA. The V gene lost 1 base and the J gene lost 5 bases, with 8 bases spanning the gap. The CDR3 spans 13 residues.

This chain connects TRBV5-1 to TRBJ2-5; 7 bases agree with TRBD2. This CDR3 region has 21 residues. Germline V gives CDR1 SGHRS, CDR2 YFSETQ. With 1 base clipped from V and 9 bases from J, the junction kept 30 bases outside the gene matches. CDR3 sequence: CASSLRGSYDAPQLAGEAQYF. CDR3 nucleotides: TGCGCCAGCAGCTTGAGAGGGTCTTATGACGCCCCACAGTTAGCGGGTGAGGCCCAGTACTTC.

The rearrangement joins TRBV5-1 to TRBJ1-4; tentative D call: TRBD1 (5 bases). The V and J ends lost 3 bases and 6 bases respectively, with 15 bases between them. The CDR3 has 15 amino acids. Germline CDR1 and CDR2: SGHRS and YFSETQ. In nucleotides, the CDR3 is TGCGCCAGCAGCTCAACGGGACGCCCGGATGAAAAACTGTTTTTT. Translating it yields CASSSTGRPDEKLFF.

The CDR3 reads CASSIPGTSGGYEQYF. DNA for the CDR3: TGTGCCAGTAGTATCCCCGGGACTAGCGGGGGGTACGAGCAGTACTTC. The chain is built from TRBV19 and TRBJ2-7; 15 bases line up with TRBD2. CDR1 and CDR2 (germline): LNHDA, SQIVND (reference sequence). The CDR3 is 16 residues long. Trimming removed 3 bases from V and 4 bases from J; junction bases left unmatched: 4.

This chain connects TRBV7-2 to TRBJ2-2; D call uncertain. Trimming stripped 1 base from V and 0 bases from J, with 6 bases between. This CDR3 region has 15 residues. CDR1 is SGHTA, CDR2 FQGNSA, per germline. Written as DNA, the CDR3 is TGTGCCAGCAGCTTAGGCGCCCCGAACACCGGGGAGCTGTTTTTT. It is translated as CASSLGAPNTGELFF.

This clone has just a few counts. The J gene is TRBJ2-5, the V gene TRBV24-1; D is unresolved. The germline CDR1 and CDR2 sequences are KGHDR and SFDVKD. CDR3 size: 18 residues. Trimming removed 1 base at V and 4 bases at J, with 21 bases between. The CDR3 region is CATSDFRADDPLGETQYF. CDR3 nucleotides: TGTGCCACCAGTGATTTTAGGGCGGACGACCCTTTGGGAGAGACCCAGTACTTC.

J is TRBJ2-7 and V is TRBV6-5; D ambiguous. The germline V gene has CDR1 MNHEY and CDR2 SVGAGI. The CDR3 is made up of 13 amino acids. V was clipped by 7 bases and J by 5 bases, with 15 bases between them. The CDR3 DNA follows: TGTGCCAGCACCCTTAAAAGGCACCACGAGCAGTACTTC. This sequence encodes CASTLKRHHEQYF.

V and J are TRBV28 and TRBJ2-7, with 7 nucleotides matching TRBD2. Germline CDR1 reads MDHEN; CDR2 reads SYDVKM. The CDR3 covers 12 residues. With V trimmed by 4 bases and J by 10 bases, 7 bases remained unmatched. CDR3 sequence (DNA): TGTGCCAGCAGTTCCGGCGGGACTAAACAGTACTTC. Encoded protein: CASSSGGTKQYF.

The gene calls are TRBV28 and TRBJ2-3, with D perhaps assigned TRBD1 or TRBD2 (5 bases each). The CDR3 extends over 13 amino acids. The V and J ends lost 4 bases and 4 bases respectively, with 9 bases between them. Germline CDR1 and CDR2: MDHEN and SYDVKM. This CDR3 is CASSSSGPDTQYF. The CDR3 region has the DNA TGTGCCAGCAGTTCCTCGGGGCCAGATACGCAGTATTTT.

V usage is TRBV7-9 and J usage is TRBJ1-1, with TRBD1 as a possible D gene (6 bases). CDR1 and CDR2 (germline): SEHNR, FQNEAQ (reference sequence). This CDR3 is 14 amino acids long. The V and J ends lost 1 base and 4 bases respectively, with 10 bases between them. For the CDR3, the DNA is TGTGCCAGCAGCTTAGAGGGGGGGTCCACTGAAGCTTTCTTT. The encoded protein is CASSLEGGSTEAFF.

The CDR3: CASSSGTGDQETQYF. DNA for the CDR3: TGTGCCAGCAGCTCCGGGACAGGGGACCAAGAGACCCAGTACTTC. The chain couples TRBV11-1 to TRBJ2-5, with 10 bases aligning to TRBD1. CDR3 length: 15 residues. From germline, CDR1 is SGHAT and CDR2 FQDESV (reference sequence). V trimming: 4 bases; J trimming: 0 bases; junction bases outside the gene matches: 2.

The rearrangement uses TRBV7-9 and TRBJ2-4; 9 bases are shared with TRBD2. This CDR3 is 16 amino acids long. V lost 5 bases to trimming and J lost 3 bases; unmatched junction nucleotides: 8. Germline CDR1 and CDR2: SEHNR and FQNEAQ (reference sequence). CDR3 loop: CASSKLAGDGKNIQYF. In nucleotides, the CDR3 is TGTGCCAGCAGCAAATTAGCGGGGGATGGCAAAAACATTCAGTACTTC.

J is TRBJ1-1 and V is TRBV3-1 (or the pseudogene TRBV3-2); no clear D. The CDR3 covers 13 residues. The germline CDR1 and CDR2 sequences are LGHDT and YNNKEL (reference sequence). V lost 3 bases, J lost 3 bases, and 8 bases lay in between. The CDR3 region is CASSHAGDTEAFF. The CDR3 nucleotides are TGTGCCAGCAGCCATGCCGGGGACACTGAAGCTTTCTTT.

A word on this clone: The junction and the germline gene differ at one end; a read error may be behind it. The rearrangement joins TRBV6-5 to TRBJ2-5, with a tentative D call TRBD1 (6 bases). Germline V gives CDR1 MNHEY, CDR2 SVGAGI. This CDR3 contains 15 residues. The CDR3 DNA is TGTGCCAGCAGTGACTCCCCCAGGGGTCTCGAGACCCAGTACTTC. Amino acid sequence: CASSDSPRGLETQYF.

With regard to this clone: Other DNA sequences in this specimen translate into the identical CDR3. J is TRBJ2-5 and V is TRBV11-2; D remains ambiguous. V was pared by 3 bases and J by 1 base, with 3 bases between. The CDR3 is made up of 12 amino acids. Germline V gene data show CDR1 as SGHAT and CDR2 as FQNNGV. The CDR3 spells CASSLGQETQYF. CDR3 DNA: TGTGCCAGCAGCTTGGGCCAAGAGACCCAGTACTTC.

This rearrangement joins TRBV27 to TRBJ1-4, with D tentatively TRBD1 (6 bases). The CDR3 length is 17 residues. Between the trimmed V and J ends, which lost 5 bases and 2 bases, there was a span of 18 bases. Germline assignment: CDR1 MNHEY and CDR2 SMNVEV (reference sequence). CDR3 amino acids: CASSPLLGAPTNEKLFF. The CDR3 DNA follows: TGTGCCAGCAGTCCCTTACTGGGGGCGCCCACTAATGAAAAACTGTTTTTT.